The 9 T cell receptor beta chains below come from one sample, sequenced in a study of CD8+ T cells in alopecia areata. Following extraction, RNA underwent reverse transcription to cDNA, which served as the sequencing template. Profiled with immunoSEQ multiplex PCR; TCRdb holds only in-frame clones, not every one. The sample comprises some 58,000 clones, around 45% of which are singletons, and just over 20% rests with the top ten. Documented treatment: oral pan-JAK inhibitor, 5-10 mg twice daily. Specimen: CD8+ T cells sorted from blood, collected at approximately week 36, from a patient treated with tofacitinib. These receptor sequences come from a human donor with alopecia areata.

This clone was found a few times. The V gene is TRBV9, the J gene TRBJ2-1; D might be TRBD1 or TRBD2, each matching 5 bases. This CDR3 is built from 12 residues. Deletions cut 3 bases from V and 12 bases from J, with 13 bases between. Germline CDR1 SGDLS, CDR2 YYNGEE. The CDR3 spells CASSGTGPMQFF. DNA of the CDR3: TGTGCCAGCAGCGGGACGGGACCTATGCAGTTCTTC.

V is TRBV5-1 and J is TRBJ1-2; TRBD1 matches 10 bases. V shed 0 bases, J shed 6 bases, and the junction held 2 bases outside the gene matches. The germline V gene has CDR1 SGHRS and CDR2 YFSETQ. This CDR3 is built from 14 residues. The CDR3 DNA reads TGCGCCAGCAGCTTGGTAGGGACAGGGGATGGCTACACCTTC. Translated: CASSLVGTGDGYTF.

Remarks on this clone: The same CDR3 is also encoded by other DNA sequences in this sample. This chain links TRBV2 with TRBJ2-7; D is ambiguous. There are 10 residues in the CDR3. With 6 bases removed from V and 4 bases from J, the gap between germline ends came to 4 bases. Germline V lookup: CDR1 SNHLY, CDR2 FYNNEI. CDR3 amino acids: CASRGYEQYF. DNA of the CDR3: TGTGCCAGCAGAGGGTACGAGCAGTACTTC.

CDR3 sequence (DNA): TGTGCCAGCAGCCCGGGAGCTGGCTACACCTTC. The encoded protein is CASSPGAGYTF. The chain combines TRBV6-6 with TRBJ1-2; no firm D call. The CDR3 loop spans 11 amino acids. Germline assignment: CDR1 MNHNY and CDR2 SVGAGI (reference sequence). V shed 6 bases and J shed 7 bases, with 9 bases lying between them.

The chain employs TRBV7-2 and TRBJ2-7; the D call may be TRBD1 or TRBD2 (5 bases each). This CDR3 comprises 13 residues. Germline loops: CDR1 SGHTA, CDR2 FQGNSA. V lost 5 bases and J 6 bases, leaving 14 bases between the germline ends. CDR3 protein: CASSPGTALEQYF. The CDR3 DNA reads TGTGCCAGCAGCCCCGGGACGGCTCTCGAGCAGTACTTC.

The chain employs TRBV30 and TRBJ1-2; no reliable D call. The CDR3 length is 13 residues. CDR1 is GTSNPN and CDR2 is SVGIG in the germline V gene (reference sequence). V lost 0 bases and J lost 4, with 9 bases in between. The CDR3 bases are TGTGCCTGGAGTGTAATAGGTAGCTATGGCTACACCTTC. Translating gives CAWSVIGSYGYTF.

The chain joins TRBV7-6 to TRBJ2-7, with 10 bases identical to TRBD1. In germline, CDR1 is SGHVS, CDR2 FNYEAQ. There are 15 residues in the CDR3. Trimming at V came to 1 base and at J to 2 bases, leaving 2 bases not matched to a gene. The CDR3 sequence: CASSLGDRGPYEQYF. In DNA form, the CDR3 reads TGTGCCAGCAGCTTAGGGGACAGGGGTCCCTACGAGCAGTACTTC.

In this sample, this clone turned up a few times. V and J are TRBV30 and TRBJ1-1; D not certain. There are 12 residues in the CDR3. V lost 5 bases and J 4 bases, leaving 11 bases between the germline ends. Looked up from germline, CDR1 is GTSNPN and CDR2 is SVGIG (reference sequence). CDR3 bases: TGTGCCTGGGTGGGCGTCCCCACTGAAGCTTTCTTT. Translating it yields CAWVGVPTEAFF.

The gene calls are TRBV27 and TRBJ2-1; TRBD2 matches 9 bases. The length of the CDR3 is 15 residues. From germline, CDR1 is MNHEY and CDR2 SMNVEV (reference sequence). V trimming: 5 bases; J trimming: 6 bases; junction bases outside the gene matches: 8. CDR3 bases: TGTGCCAGCAGTCCTACGGCGGGGGGGGGCAATGAGCAGTTCTTC. It specifies CASSPTAGGGNEQFF.